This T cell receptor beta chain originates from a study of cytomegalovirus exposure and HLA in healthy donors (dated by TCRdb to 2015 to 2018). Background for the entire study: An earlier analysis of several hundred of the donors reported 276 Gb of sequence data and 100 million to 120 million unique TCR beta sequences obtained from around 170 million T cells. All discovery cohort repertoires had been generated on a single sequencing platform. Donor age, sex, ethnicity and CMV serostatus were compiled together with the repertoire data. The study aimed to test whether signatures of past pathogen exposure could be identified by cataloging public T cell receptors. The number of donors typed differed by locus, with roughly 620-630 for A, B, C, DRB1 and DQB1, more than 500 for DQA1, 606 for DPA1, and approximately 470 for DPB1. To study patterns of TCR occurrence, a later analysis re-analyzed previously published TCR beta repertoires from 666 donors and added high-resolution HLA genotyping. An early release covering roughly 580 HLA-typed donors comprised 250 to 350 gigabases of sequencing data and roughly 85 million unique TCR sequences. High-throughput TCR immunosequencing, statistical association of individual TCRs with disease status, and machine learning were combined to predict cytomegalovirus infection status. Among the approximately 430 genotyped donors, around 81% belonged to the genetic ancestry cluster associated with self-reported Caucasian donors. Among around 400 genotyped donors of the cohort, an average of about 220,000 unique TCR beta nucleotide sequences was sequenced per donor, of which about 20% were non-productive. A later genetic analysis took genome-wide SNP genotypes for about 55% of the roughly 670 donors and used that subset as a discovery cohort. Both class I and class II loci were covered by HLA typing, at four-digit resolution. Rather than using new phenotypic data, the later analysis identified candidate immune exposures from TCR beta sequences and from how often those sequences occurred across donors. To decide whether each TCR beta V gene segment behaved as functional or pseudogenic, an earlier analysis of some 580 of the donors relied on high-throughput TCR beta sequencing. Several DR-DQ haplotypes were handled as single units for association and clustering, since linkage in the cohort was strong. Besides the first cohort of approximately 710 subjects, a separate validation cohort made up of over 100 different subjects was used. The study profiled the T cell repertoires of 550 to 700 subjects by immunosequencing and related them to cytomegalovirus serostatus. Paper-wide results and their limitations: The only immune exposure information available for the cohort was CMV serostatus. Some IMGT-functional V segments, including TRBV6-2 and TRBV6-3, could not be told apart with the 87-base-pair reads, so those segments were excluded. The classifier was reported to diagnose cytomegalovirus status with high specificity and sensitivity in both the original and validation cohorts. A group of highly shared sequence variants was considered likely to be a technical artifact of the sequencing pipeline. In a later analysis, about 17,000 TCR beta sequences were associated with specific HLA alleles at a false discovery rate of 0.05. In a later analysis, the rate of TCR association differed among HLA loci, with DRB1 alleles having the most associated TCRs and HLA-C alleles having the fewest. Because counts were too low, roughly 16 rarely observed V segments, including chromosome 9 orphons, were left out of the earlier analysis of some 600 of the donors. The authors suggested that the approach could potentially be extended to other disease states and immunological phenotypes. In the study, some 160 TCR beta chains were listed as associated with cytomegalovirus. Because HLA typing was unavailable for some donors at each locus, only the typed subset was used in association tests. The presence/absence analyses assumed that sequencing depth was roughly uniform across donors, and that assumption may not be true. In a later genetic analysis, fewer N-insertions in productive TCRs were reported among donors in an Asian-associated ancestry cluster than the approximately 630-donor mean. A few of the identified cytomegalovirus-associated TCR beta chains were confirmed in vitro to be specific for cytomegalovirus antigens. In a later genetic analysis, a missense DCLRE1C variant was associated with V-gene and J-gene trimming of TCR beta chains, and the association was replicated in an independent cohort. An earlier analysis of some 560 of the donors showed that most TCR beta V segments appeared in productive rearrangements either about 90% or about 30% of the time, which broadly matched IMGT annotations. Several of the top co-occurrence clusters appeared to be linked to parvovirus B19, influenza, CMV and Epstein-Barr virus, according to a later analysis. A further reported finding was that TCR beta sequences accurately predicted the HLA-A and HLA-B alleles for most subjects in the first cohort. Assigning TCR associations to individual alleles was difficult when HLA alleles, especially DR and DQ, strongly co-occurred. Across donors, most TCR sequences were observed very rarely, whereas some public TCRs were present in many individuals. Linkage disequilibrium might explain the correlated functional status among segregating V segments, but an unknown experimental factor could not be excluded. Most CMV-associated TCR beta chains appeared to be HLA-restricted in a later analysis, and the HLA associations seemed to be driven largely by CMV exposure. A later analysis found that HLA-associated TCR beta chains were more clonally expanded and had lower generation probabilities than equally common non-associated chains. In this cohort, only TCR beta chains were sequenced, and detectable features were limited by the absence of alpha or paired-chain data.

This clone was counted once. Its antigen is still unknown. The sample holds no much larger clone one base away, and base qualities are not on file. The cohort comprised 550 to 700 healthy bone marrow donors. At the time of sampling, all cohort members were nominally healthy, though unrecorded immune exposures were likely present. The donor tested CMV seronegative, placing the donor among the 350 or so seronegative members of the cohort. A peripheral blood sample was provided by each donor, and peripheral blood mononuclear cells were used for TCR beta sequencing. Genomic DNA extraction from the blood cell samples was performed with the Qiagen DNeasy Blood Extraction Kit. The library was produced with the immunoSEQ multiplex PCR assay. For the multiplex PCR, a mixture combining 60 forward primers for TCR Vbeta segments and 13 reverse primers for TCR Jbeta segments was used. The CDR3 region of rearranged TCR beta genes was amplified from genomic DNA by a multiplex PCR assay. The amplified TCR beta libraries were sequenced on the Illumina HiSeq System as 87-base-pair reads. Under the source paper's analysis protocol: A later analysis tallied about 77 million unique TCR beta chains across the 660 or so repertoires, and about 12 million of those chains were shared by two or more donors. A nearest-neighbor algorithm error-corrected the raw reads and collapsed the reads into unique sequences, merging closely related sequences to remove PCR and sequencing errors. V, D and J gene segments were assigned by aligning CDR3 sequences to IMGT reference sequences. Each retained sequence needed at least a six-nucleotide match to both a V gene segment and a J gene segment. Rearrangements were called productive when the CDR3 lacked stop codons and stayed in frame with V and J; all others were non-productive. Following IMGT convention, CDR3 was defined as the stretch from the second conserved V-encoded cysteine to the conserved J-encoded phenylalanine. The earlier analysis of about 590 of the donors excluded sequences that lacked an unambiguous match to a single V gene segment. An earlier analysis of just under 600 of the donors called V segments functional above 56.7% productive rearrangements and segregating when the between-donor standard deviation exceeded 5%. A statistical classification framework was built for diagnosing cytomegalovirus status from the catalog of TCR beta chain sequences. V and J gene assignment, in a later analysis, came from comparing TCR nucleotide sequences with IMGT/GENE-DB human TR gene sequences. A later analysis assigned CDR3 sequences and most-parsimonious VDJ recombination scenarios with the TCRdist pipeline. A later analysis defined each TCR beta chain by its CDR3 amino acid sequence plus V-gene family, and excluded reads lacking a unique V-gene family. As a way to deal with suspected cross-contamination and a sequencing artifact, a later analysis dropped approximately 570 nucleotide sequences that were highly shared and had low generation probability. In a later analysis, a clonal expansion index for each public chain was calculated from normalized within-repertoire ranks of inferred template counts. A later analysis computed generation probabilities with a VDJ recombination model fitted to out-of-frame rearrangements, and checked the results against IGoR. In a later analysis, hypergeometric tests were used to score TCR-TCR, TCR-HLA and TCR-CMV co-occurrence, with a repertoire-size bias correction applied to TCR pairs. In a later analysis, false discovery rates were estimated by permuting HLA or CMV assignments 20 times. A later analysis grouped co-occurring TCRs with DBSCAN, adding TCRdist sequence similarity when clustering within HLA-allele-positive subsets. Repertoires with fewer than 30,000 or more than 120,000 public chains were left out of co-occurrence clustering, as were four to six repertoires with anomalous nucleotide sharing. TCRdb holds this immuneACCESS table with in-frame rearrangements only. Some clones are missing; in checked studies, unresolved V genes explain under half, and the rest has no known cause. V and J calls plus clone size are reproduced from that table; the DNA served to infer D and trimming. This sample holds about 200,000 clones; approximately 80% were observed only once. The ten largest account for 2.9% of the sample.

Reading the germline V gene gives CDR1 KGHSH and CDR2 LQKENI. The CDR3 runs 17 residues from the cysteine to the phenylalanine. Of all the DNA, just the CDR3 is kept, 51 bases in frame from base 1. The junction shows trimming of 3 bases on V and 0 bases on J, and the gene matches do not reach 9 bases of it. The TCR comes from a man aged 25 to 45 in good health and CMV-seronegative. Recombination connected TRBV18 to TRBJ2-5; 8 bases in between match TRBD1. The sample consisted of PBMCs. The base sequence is TGTGCCAGCTCACCGGACCAGGGGGCGAGGAACCAAGAGACCCAGTACTTC. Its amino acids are CASSPDQGARNQETQYF.